This TCR beta chain is from a study of vaccination and CD4 T cells after COVID-19 (dated by TCRdb to 2021 to 2024). With regard to the full study: Convalescent patients had a positive SARS-CoV-2 result on nasal swab PCR, and of these patients, under ten had mild disease and one had severe disease. Six males and four females were included in the convalescent cohort, with two Hispanic individuals, seven Caucasians, two Asians and one multiracial person represented. Two doses of either the Pfizer-BioNTech BNT162b2 vaccine (n=8) or the Moderna mRNA-1273 vaccine (n=2) were administered to participants. Post-COVID blood samples from convalescent patients were collected a median of around 110 days after diagnosis, with a range of 35 to 161 days. Post-vaccine blood samples were taken a median of around 68 days after the second vaccine dose, with a range of roughly 14 to 250 days. The cultures were stimulated with overlapping spike peptide pools from SARS-CoV-2 and from the common cold coronaviruses HCoV-NL63, HCoV-OC43 and HCoV-229E. Control cultures used a CEFX viral epitope pool as positive control, an HIV-1 Nef peptide pool as negative control, or no peptide. In 10 COVID-19 convalescent patients and a few infection-naive healthy vaccine recipients, researchers compared the spike-specific CD4+ TCR repertoire from before mRNA vaccination with the repertoire from after.

A word on this clonotype: This clone's antigen is unknown. Per-base quality was not reported, and no clone a single base away is much larger than it.

Paper-wide results and their limitations: In convalescent patients, a median around 90% of post-vaccine SARS-CoV-2-reactive clones were detected only after vaccination, suggesting vaccine-specific priming. Nearly all vaccine-specific clones in convalescent patients (304 of 307) were mono-reactive for SARS-CoV-2 spike rather than cross-reactive with common cold coronaviruses. Although the median number of SARS-CoV-2-reactive clonotypes went up from roughly 23 after infection to 38 after vaccination, the increase was not significant. The number of convalescent patients in the study was relatively small, and the study did not examine early timepoints following natural infection.

Library preparation used PCR. DNA from cultured CD4+ T cells was subjected to TCR sequencing with the Oncomine TCR Beta short-read assay at the Johns Hopkins FTIC core. Genomic DNA was extracted from the cultured CD4+ T cells with the QIAamp micro DNA kit. Oncomine TCR Beta libraries made from cultured CD4+ T cells were pooled using unique dual indexes and sequenced on an Illumina iSeq 100. In the original analysis: Non-productive sequences were removed, and CDR3s that did not start with C, did not end with F or W, or were shorter than 7 amino acids were discarded. Antigen-specific clonotypes were identified using the MANAFEST web application through comparison of peptide-stimulated wells with reference and other culture wells. An FDR below 0.05, an odds ratio above 5, and a productive frequency above 0.1% in at least two of three replicate wells were required for clones to be considered positive. A clonotype counted as cross-reactive if it showed significant expansion both in the SARS-CoV-2 spike wells and in at least one common cold coronavirus spike condition. CDR3 homology was assessed with Levenshtein distances (stringdist) and unrooted phylogenetic trees (ape) in R version 3.6.1. TCRdb handled the public reads itself, with Q25 trimming in fastp and clone calling in MiXCR, and kept productive beta chains. Each CDR3 protein gets just one entry, which takes the most common genes and DNA from the rows behind it. What appears here as the V and J calls and clone size reflects TCRdb's work, not the paper's. A total of about 11,000 distinct CDR3 sequences appear in this sample, around 66% of them only once. Around a tenth of the sample belongs to the ten largest clones.

The germline V gene (reference sequence) specifies LGHDT as CDR1 and YNNKEL as CDR2. Relative to germline, V is 4 bases shorter and J is 0 bases shorter, with 11 bases between their ends. From cysteine to phenylalanine, the CDR3 is 15 amino acids long. This entry keeps only the CDR3 DNA: 45 bases, framed from base 1. The sample's treatment or condition label is to be understood as: 10-day PBMC culture with coronavirus spike peptide pools or control peptides (ViraFEST assay). The study used the ViraFEST assay, which expanded antigen-specific T cells with peptide pools and then identified expanded clonotypes by TCR sequencing. Positive SARS-CoV-2 PCR tests in the convalescent patients dated from March to December 2020, before Alpha, Beta and Delta variants emerged in the United States. Each well held two million PBMCs cultured with around 9 ug/ml peptide pools in IMDM containing around 5% human AB serum and around 10 IU/ml IL-2. On days 3 and 7, half of the culture medium was replaced with fresh IL-2-containing medium. After 10 to 11 days of culture, CD4+ T cells were isolated by negative selection with the EasySep CD4+ T cell isolation kit. PBMCs were separated from whole blood using Ficoll-Paque Plus gradient centrifugation and then either used fresh or cryopreserved at -140C. Each culture condition was generally run in triplicate wells.

Sequencing was carried out using CD4+ T cells from blood, cultured in vitro. This sequence uses TRBV3-1 and TRBJ2-3; the D gene is possibly TRBD1, with 5 bases matching. The receptor's source is a human donor who had recovered from COVID-19. The nucleotide sequence reads TGTGCCAGCAGCCGATCACGACAGAGCACAGATACGCAGTATTTT. It codes for CASSRSRQSTDTQYF.